This T cell receptor (beta chain) is from a study of T cell responses to AZD1222 COVID-19 vaccine. The study, taken as a whole, reports: The repertoires were collected only after the peak T cell response.

In the case of this clone: The antigen remains undetermined.

V shed 7 bases, J shed 5 bases, and the junction held 10 bases outside the gene matches. CDR1 is WSHSY and CDR2 is SAAADI in the germline V gene. The CDR3 is made up of 15 amino acids. Using immunoSEQ multiplex PCR, the repertoire was profiled, and TCRdb retains in-frame clones only, with some absent. The repertoire holds some 170,000 clones, with approximately 91% as singletons. The sample consisted of peripheral blood, taken 28 days after the second AZD1222 dose. The origin of this receptor is an adult who received the AZD1222 COVID-19 vaccine. The chain has TRBV10-2 and TRBJ2-2; 7 bases are shared with TRBD2. In nucleotides, the CDR3 is TGCGCCAGCATACGAAGTGGGGGAGGGACCGGGGAGCTGTTTTTT. This codes for CASIRSGGGTGELFF.